This T cell receptor beta chain was observed in a study of blood T cells in healthy people across ages. A second PCR, run for roughly 7 to 12 cycles, used a sample-barcoded 5' primer plus a J-beta primer mix. Each cDNA molecule carried a tag from a template-switch adaptor that contained 12 random nucleotides. TCRdb processed the 5' RACE reads anew with MiXCR; each CDR3 protein has one entry. The sample includes roughly 900,000 distinct CDR3 sequences, about 44% of them seen just once. The donors, all healthy, were Caucasians living in Russia, aged roughly 6 to 90. General observations from the study: Aged donors had fewer naive CD4+ cells and lower diversity than long-lived donors.

This clonotype showed up just a few times. Its specificity is unknown. The sample consisted of blood. This clonotype was obtained from a man under 40 in good health.

CDR3 sequence reads: CASSHRLAGGRALGTGELFF. In nucleotides, the CDR3 is TGCGCCAGCAGCCACCGACTAGCGGGGGGACGCGCCCTTGGCACCGGGGAGCTGTTTTTT. The chain joins TRBV4-1 to TRBJ2-2, with 13 bases that match TRBD2. The CDR3 loop spans 20 amino acids. The trim removed 3 bases at V and 4 bases at J, leaving 14 bases unmatched. Germline V lookup: CDR1 MGHRA, CDR2 YSYEKL.